The 27 T cell receptor beta chains below all came from one sample that was sequenced in a study of cytomegalovirus exposure and HLA in healthy donors. 13 Jbeta primers and 60 Vbeta primers were used for the PCR. The data were produced by immunoSEQ multiplex PCR, yet TCRdb's version contains in-frame clones alone and is incomplete. The sample carries about 130,000 clones, roughly two thirds recorded once. Material for sequencing was PBMCs. Source of these receptors: a man aged 25 to 40 in good health and CMV-seropositive.

This chain uses TRBV7-2 with TRBJ2-7; D remains ambiguous. Germline V gene lookup returns CDR1 SGHTA and CDR2 FQGNSA. Between the trimmed V and J ends, which lost 5 bases and 2 bases, there was a span of 7 bases. The CDR3 spans 12 residues. This CDR3 is CASSAQTYEQYF. The CDR3 nucleotides read TGTGCCAGCAGCGCACAGACCTACGAGCAGTACTTC.

This clone was found a few times. V gene TRBV27 combines with J gene TRBJ1-5; D ambiguous. The CDR3 spans 15 residues. Trimming cost V 4 bases and J 4 bases, with 14 bases left between them. Germline V gene lookup returns CDR1 MNHEY and CDR2 SMNVEV (reference sequence). The CDR3 loop reads CASSSRPLGNQPQHF. The CDR3 DNA is TGTGCCAGCAGTTCTAGACCCCTCGGGAATCAGCCCCAGCATTTT.

The rearrangement joins TRBV7-2 to TRBJ2-3; D gene uncertain. The CDR3 contains 15 residues. The germline V and J ends were trimmed by 5 bases and 4 bases, with 16 bases remaining between them. Germline V gene data show CDR1 as SGHTA and CDR2 as FQGNSA. The CDR3 region has the DNA TGTGCCAGCAGCCCCGACTGGTTTCTCGCAGATACGCAGTATTTT. This translates into CASSPDWFLADTQYF.

The V gene is TRBV4-2, the J gene TRBJ2-7; the match to TRBD2 covers 7 bases. The junction had 17 bases not matched to a gene; V was cut back by 4 bases and J by 5 bases. CDR1 and CDR2 (germline): LGHNA, YNFKEQ. This CDR3 has 17 amino acids. Written as DNA, the CDR3 is TGTGCCAGCAGCCCAACGGTGTCGCGGGAGTGGGTCCACGAGCAGTACTTC. It yields the protein CASSPTVSREWVHEQYF.

The chain recombines TRBV7-3 with TRBJ2-7; the D gene is possibly TRBD2 (5 bases). Per germline, CDR1 SGHTA and CDR2 FQGTGA. The V end lost 2 bases, the J end lost 0 bases, and 11 bases lay between the germline ends. The CDR3 totals 15 residues. CDR3 protein: CASSLHGDYSYEQYF. DNA of the CDR3: TGTGCCAGCAGCTTACACGGGGATTACTCCTACGAGCAGTACTTC.

The gene calls are TRBV27 and TRBJ2-5; 8 bases map to TRBD1. The CDR3 loop spans 17 amino acids. Germline CDR1 is MNHEY and CDR2 is SMNVEV (reference sequence). J gave up 5 bases and V 5 bases, and 16 bases lay outside the gene matches. The CDR3 is CASSPAFGRGPGETQYF. The CDR3 nucleotides are TGTGCCAGCAGTCCCGCTTTTGGCAGGGGGCCTGGGGAGACCCAGTACTTC.

This clone was observed once. The CDR3: CASSYDPGIGELFF. CDR3 coding DNA: TGTGCCAGCAGTTATGATCCGGGGATAGGGGAGCTGTTTTTT. The chain joins TRBV6-5 to TRBJ2-2; tentatively, D is TRBD2 (5 bases). Germline loops: CDR1 MNHEY, CDR2 SVGAGI. The germline V and J ends were trimmed by 3 bases and 8 bases, with 13 bases remaining between them. This CDR3 comprises 14 residues.

This clone was observed once. The rearrangement uses TRBV9 and TRBJ2-2, with 7 positions matching TRBD1. CDR1 and CDR2 from the germline V gene are SGDLS and YYNGEE. The CDR3 is made up of 15 amino acids. Unmatched junction bases numbered 11, after V lost 4 bases and J lost 8 bases. This CDR3 reads CASSLGGEIVGELFF. DNA of the CDR3: TGTGCCAGCAGCTTAGGGGGCGAGATCGTAGGGGAGCTGTTTTTT.

The chain couples TRBV19 to TRBJ2-3; 14 nucleotides line up with TRBD2. The CDR3 sequence is 17 residues long. Trimming cost V 6 bases and J 2 bases; bases outside gene matches: 7. The germline gives CDR1 LNHDA, CDR2 SQIVND (reference sequence). This CDR3 reads CASSRLAGGSFTDTQYF. CDR3 nucleotides: TGTGCCAGTAGCCGACTAGCGGGAGGGAGCTTCACAGATACGCAGTATTTT.

The chain carries TRBV7-9 and TRBJ1-1, with TRBD1 matching over 8 bases. Germline lookup yields CDR1 SEHNR and CDR2 FQNEAQ (reference sequence). This CDR3 contains 15 residues. Trimming at V came to 4 bases and at J to 0 bases, leaving 4 bases not matched to a gene. The CDR3: CASSSGTGMNTEAFF. DNA for the CDR3: TGTGCCAGCAGCTCCGGGACAGGAATGAACACTGAAGCTTTCTTT.

The chain has TRBV7-2 and TRBJ1-2; 7 nucleotides align to TRBD1. The CDR3 length is 14 residues. The V gene's germline CDR1 is SGHTA and CDR2 FQGNSA. The junction had 7 bases not matched to a gene; V was cut back by 5 bases and J by 4 bases. CDR3 nucleotide sequence: TGTGCCAGCAGCCGGGAGGGGGCGAGCTATGGCTACACCTTC. Its translation is CASSREGASYGYTF.

Note on this clone: Other DNA sequences of this sample code for an identical CDR3. This chain links TRBV5-1 with TRBJ2-3, with 8 bases aligning to TRBD1. CDR3 size: 14 residues. V lost 4 bases, J lost 3 bases, and 4 bases stayed unmatched. Per the germline V gene, CDR1 is SGHRS and CDR2 is YFSETQ. Written as DNA, the CDR3 is TGCGCCAGCAGCCCCGGACAGGGAACAGATACGCAGTATTTT. This encodes CASSPGQGTDTQYF.

The chain is built from TRBV6-1 and TRBJ2-1, with TRBD2 identical over 7 bases. V shed 5 bases and J 3 bases; nucleotides not matched to a gene: 4. There are 14 residues in the CDR3. CDR1 is MNHNS and CDR2 is SASEGT in the germline V gene. The CDR3 is CASSRASGYNEQFF. For the CDR3, the DNA is TGTGCCAGCAGTAGGGCTAGCGGCTACAATGAGCAGTTCTTC.

This clone was seen just once. The chain joins TRBV5-1 to TRBJ1-2; 7 bases line up with TRBD1. Trimming at V came to 0 bases and at J to 8 bases, leaving 13 bases not matched to a gene. CDR1 is SGHRS, CDR2 YFSETQ, per germline. This CDR3 has 16 amino acids. The CDR3 here is CASSLEGGVLGGGYTF. The CDR3 nucleotides read TGCGCCAGCAGCTTGGAAGGGGGCGTTCTCGGCGGCGGCTACACCTTC. Using reference TRBV5-1 and TRBJ1-2 for the parts outside the CDR3, the full variable domain is KAGVTQTPRYLIKTRGQQVTLSCSPISGHRSVSWYQQTPGQGLQFLFEYFSETQRNKGNFPGRFSGRQFSNSRSEMNVSTLELGDSALYLCASSLEGGVLGGGYTFGSGTRLTVV.

This clone was recorded only once. The J gene is TRBJ2-7, the V gene TRBV11-1, with 11 bases lining up with TRBD1. Germline V gene sequence: CDR1 SGHAT, CDR2 FQDESV (reference sequence). The junction had 4 bases not matched to a gene; V was cut back by 5 bases and J by 4 bases. CDR3 length equals 14 residues. The CDR3 DNA reads TGTGCCAGCAGCCGGGACAGGGGGTGGTACGAGCAGTACTTC. The encoded protein is CASSRDRGWYEQYF.

This clone has only a few counts. The chain joins TRBV2 to TRBJ1-2, with TRBD1 as a possible D gene (5 bases). Germline V gives CDR1 SNHLY, CDR2 FYNNEI. The ends were cut back, 6 bases at V and 2 bases at J, with 13 bases in the middle. The CDR3 extends over 14 amino acids. CDR3 coding DNA: TGTGCCAGCAGCCCCCCGGGGGGGAACTATGGCTACACCTTC. The encoded protein is CASSPPGGNYGYTF.

This clone has only a few counts. The chain has TRBV30 and TRBJ1-5; TRBD1 is a possible D gene (6 bases). Germline lookup yields CDR1 GTSNPN and CDR2 SVGIG (reference sequence). V was pared by 0 bases and J by 2 bases, with 14 bases between. The CDR3 totals 16 residues. CDR3 coding DNA: TGTGCCTGGAGTGTACGGGGGGCAGGGGGCAATCAGCCCCAGCATTTT. It specifies CAWSVRGAGGNQPQHF. The entire variable domain, with the rest obtained from reference TRBV30 and TRBJ1-5, is as follows: SQTIHQWPATLVQPVGSPLSLECTVEGTSNPNLYWYRQAAGRGLQLLFYSVGIGQISSEVPQNLSASRPQDRQFILSSKKLLLSDSGFYLCAWSVRGAGGNQPQHFGDGTRLSIL.

The gene calls are TRBV5-6 and TRBJ1-2; 10 nucleotides align to TRBD1. Germline V gene lookup returns CDR1 SGHDT and CDR2 YYEEEE. The CDR3 has 18 amino acids. The V segment lost 4 bases and the J segment 4 bases; nucleotides outside the gene matches: 16. The CDR3 protein is CASSARLRDRGFFYGYTF. The CDR3 nucleotides are TGTGCCAGCAGCGCCCGCCTCCGGGACAGGGGATTTTTCTATGGCTACACCTTC.

This chain joins TRBV5-6 and TRBJ2-2; 8 bases are shared with TRBD2. The ends lost 2 bases at V and 1 base at J; junction bases unmatched: 4. The CDR3 loop spans 16 amino acids. Per the germline V gene, CDR1 is SGHDT and CDR2 is YYEEEE. The CDR3 loop reads CASSFLSGGNTGELFF. CDR3 in DNA: TGTGCCAGCAGCTTTCTGAGCGGGGGGAACACCGGGGAGCTGTTTTTT.

The J gene is TRBJ2-3, the V gene TRBV11-3, with TRBD1 matching 10 bases. V was clipped by 0 bases and J by 3 bases; unmatched bases: 3. Per the germline V gene, CDR1 is SGHNT and CDR2 is YENEEA. This CDR3 is built from 16 residues. CDR3 protein: CASSLEGTGVTDTQYF. CDR3 sequence (DNA): TGTGCCAGCAGCTTAGAAGGGACAGGGGTGACAGATACGCAGTATTTT.

This clone was found a few times. The chain joins TRBV5-4 to TRBJ2-7; 9 positions agree with TRBD2. The V gene's germline CDR1 is SGHNT and CDR2 YYREEE (reference sequence). Trimming cost V 4 bases and J 5 bases; bases outside gene matches: 13. This CDR3 is 16 amino acids long. As DNA, the CDR3 is TGTGCCAGCAGCGTGGGTGGCGGGGGGGCGGGACACGAGCAGTACTTC. Translated, it gives CASSVGGGGAGHEQYF.

This chain's CDR3 is CASSPQRTEFSYEQYF. The CDR3 coding sequence is TGTGCCAGCTCACCACAAAGGACAGAGTTTTCCTACGAGCAGTACTTC. J is TRBJ2-7 and V is TRBV18; maybe TRBD1 (6 bases). The CDR3 totals 16 residues. Deletions cut 1 base from V and 1 base from J, with 14 bases between. CDR1 KGHSH and CDR2 LQKENI come from the germline V gene.

The chain has TRBV9 and TRBJ2-1, with a tentative D call TRBD2 (5 bases). The V gene lost 2 bases and the J gene lost 6 bases, with 24 bases spanning the gap. Germline V CDR1 and CDR2: SGDLS, YYNGEE. This CDR3 has 18 residues. This CDR3 is CASSVGFGGWEKSNEQFF. CDR3 sequence (DNA): TGTGCCAGCAGCGTGGGTTTTGGCGGGTGGGAGAAGAGCAATGAGCAGTTCTTC.

The chain combines TRBV2 with TRBJ2-7, with D possibly being TRBD2 (6 bases). CDR1 is SNHLY and CDR2 is FYNNEI in the germline V gene. The CDR3 has 14 residues. Deletions cut 6 bases from V and 0 bases from J, with 12 bases between. In nucleotides, the CDR3 is TGTGCCAGCAGGGGACTGATTTCCTCCTACGAGCAGTACTTC. It specifies CASRGLISSYEQYF. The whole variable domain, filled in from reference TRBV2 and TRBJ2-7, reads EPEVTQTPSHQVTQMGQEVILRCVPISNHLYFYWYRQILGQKVEFLVSFYNNEISEKSEIFDDQFSVERPDGSNFTLKIRSTKLEDSAMYFCASRGLISSYEQYFGPGTRLTVT.

V and J are TRBV6-6 and TRBJ2-7; 7 nucleotides match TRBD2. Trimming cost V 6 bases and J 0 bases; bases outside gene matches: 5. Germline values: CDR1 MNHNY, CDR2 SVGAGI (reference sequence). This CDR3 comprises 14 residues. The CDR3 loop is CASSLAVSSYEQYF. The DNA for the CDR3 is TGTGCCAGCAGCCTAGCGGTGAGCTCCTACGAGCAGTACTTC.

The rearrangement uses TRBV15 and TRBJ2-7, with TRBD2 matching over 8 bases. The CDR3 has 15 residues. With V trimmed by 4 bases and J by 1 base, 6 bases remained unmatched. Germline V CDR1 and CDR2: LNHNV, YYDKDF (reference sequence). In DNA, the CDR3 is TGTGCCACCAGCATTCCGGGAGGGGGGTCCTACGAGCAGTACTTC. It is translated as CATSIPGGGSYEQYF.

V is TRBV15 and J is TRBJ1-1, with 10 bases that match TRBD1. Looked up from germline, CDR1 is LNHNV and CDR2 is YYDKDF (reference sequence). The CDR3 has 17 residues. J gave up 0 bases and V 5 bases, and 9 bases lay outside the gene matches. This CDR3 reads CATSGLDRGFMNTEAFF. In DNA, the CDR3 is TGTGCCACCAGCGGTTTGGACAGGGGGTTTATGAACACTGAAGCTTTCTTT.